The 29 T cell receptor beta chains presented below share a single source sample, sequenced in a study of Graves' ophthalmopathy and Graves' hyperthyroidism. RNA transcripts were the template, and TCR beta CDR3 regions were amplified from them. Scientists carried out first-round RT-PCR using HTBI primers and then a second-round multiplex PCR. TCRdb reprocessed the multiplex PCR reads with MiXCR, giving one entry per CDR3 protein. The data contain under 800,000 distinct CDR3 sequences, 22% of them singletons. The sequencing sample was made of peripheral blood. These receptors came from a young woman with stable Graves' hyperthyroidism. Some clones in this sample may be carry-over from other donors' samples.

This clonotype was seen ten or more times. J is TRBJ2-3 and V is TRBV28; maybe TRBD1 (6 bases). CDR1 and CDR2 (germline): MDHEN, SYDVKM. The V end was cut by 3 bases, the J end by 0 bases, with 16 bases between. This CDR3 is built from 17 residues. In DNA, the CDR3 is TGTGCCAGCAGTTTCCCGGCTAAGGGGGTCAGCACAGATACGCAGTATTTT. It specifies CASSFPAKGVSTDTQYF.

The chain has TRBV5-1 and TRBJ1-2; D not resolved. The CDR3 consists of 15 residues. V lost 0 bases, J lost 3 bases, and 12 bases lay in between. Germline V gives CDR1 SGHRS, CDR2 YFSETQ. The CDR3 DNA reads as TGCGCCAGCAGCTTGGCGGCCCGCCCTGACTATGGCTACACCTTC. Translation: CASSLAARPDYGYTF. Combining the CDR3 with reference TRBV5-1 and TRBJ1-2 gives the whole variable domain KAGVTQTPRYLIKTRGQQVTLSCSPISGHRSVSWYQQTPGQGLQFLFEYFSETQRNKGNFPGRFSGRQFSNSRSEMNVSTLELGDSALYLCASSLAARPDYGYTFGSGTRLTVV.

The sample holds many counts of this clonotype. The chain couples TRBV19 to TRBJ2-2; D is undetermined. This CDR3 is 16 amino acids long. The V gene's germline CDR1 is LNHDA and CDR2 SQIVND (reference sequence). Trimming removed 3 bases at V and 0 bases at J, with 11 bases between. The CDR3 spells CASSIQDKSNTGELFF. The CDR3, as DNA: TGTGCCAGTAGTATTCAAGACAAGTCGAACACCGGGGAGCTGTTTTTT.

This clonotype occurred a few times. CDR3: CASSQKGVTGGEQYF. DNA for the CDR3: TGTGCCAGCAGCCAAAAAGGGGTAACAGGTGGCGAGCAGTACTTC. The V and J genes are TRBV3-1 and TRBJ2-7, with TRBD1 as a possible D gene (5 bases). The germline V gene has CDR1 LGHDT and CDR2 YNNKEL (reference sequence). The CDR3 runs 15 residues. V dropped 2 bases and J dropped 6 bases, with 17 bases sitting between them.

This clonotype occurred many times. The chain carries TRBV7-6 and TRBJ2-7; the match to TRBD1 covers 12 bases. The length of the CDR3 is 15 residues. The germline gives CDR1 SGHVS, CDR2 FNYEAQ. V trimming: 5 bases; J trimming: 9 bases; junction bases outside the gene matches: 11. The CDR3 sequence is CASSPNTGTGGLQYF. The CDR3 DNA follows: TGTGCCAGCAGCCCTAATACCGGGACAGGGGGCCTGCAGTACTTC.

Ten or more counts support this clonotype. The chain links TRBV28 to TRBJ2-7, with TRBD1 identical over 9 bases. V lost 5 bases to trimming and J lost 3 bases; unmatched junction nucleotides: 14. The germline CDR1 and CDR2 sequences are MDHEN and SYDVKM. The CDR3 loop spans 17 amino acids. CDR3 in DNA: TGTGCCAGCAGTCCCCCCAGTGGGACAGGGATCAACTACGAGCAGTACTTC. This translates into CASSPPSGTGINYEQYF.

This clonotype was seen more than once but under ten times. The rearrangement joins TRBV20-1 to TRBJ2-2; possibly TRBD2 for D (6 bases). Looked up from germline, CDR1 is DFQATT and CDR2 is SNEGSKA (reference sequence). The CDR3 extends over 14 amino acids. The germline V and J ends were trimmed by 6 bases and 4 bases, with 15 bases remaining between them. The CDR3 loop reads CSASLGSGTGELFF. DNA of the CDR3: TGCAGTGCGTCCCTTGGTAGCGGCACCGGGGAGCTGTTTTTT.

This clonotype was seen only a few times. The V gene is TRBV7-2, the J gene TRBJ1-2; maybe TRBD1 (5 bases). From germline, CDR1 is SGHTA and CDR2 FQGNSA. The ends were cut back, 10 bases at V and 1 base at J, with 10 bases in the middle. The CDR3 spans 12 residues. The CDR3 nucleotides read TGTGCCATCCGAGACAGTAACTATGGCTACACCTTC. Encoded protein: CAIRDSNYGYTF.

This clonotype was picked up many times. The chain couples TRBV4-3 to TRBJ2-7; no clear D gene. This CDR3 has 14 residues. Deletions cut 0 bases from V and 1 base from J, with 7 bases between. CDR1 and CDR2 from the germline V gene are LGHNA and YSLEER. The CDR3 sequence: CASSQEQVSYEQYF. DNA of the CDR3: TGCGCCAGCAGCCAAGAGCAAGTTTCCTACGAGCAGTACTTC.

Many counts were recorded for this clonotype. The chain is built from TRBV3-1 and TRBJ1-6; D is ambiguous. Trimming shortened V by 1 base and J by 9 bases, and 7 bases separated the two germline ends. The CDR3 spans 13 residues. Germline assignment: CDR1 LGHDT and CDR2 YNNKEL (reference sequence). CDR3 nucleotide sequence: TGTGCCAGCAGCCAAGGATCTTTTTCACCCCTCCACTTT. This gives the protein CASSQGSFSPLHF.

The V gene is TRBV13, the J gene TRBJ2-5; D is perhaps TRBD2 (5 bases). CDR3 length: 13 residues. CDR1 and CDR2 (germline): PRHDT, FYEKMQ (reference sequence). The ends were cut back, 5 bases at V and 4 bases at J, with 11 bases in the middle. The CDR3 nucleotides read TGTGCCAGCAGCCCCCGTAGCGCAGAGACCCAGTACTTC. Translated: CASSPRSAETQYF.

This clonotype was counted ten times or more. At one of its ends the junction is not consistent with the germline gene, which may arise from a read error. The chain has TRBV10-2 and TRBJ1-5, with TRBD1 matching over 7 bases. CDR1 and CDR2 from the germline V gene are WSHSY and SAAADI. CDR3 length: 14 residues. This CDR3 is CASKPPGGNQPQHF. The CDR3 region has the DNA TGCGCCAGCAAGCCCCCAGGGGGAAATCAGCCCCAACATTTT.

This rearrangement joins TRBV29-1 to TRBJ1-3, with 8 bases matching TRBD1. J was trimmed by 3 bases and V by 7 bases; bases with no gene match: 5. From germline, CDR1 is SQVTM and CDR2 ANQGSEA. The CDR3 spans 13 residues. CDR3 region: CSGQTGDGNTIYF. CDR3 nucleotides: TGCAGCGGCCAGACAGGGGATGGAAACACCATATATTTT.

The sample holds a few counts of this clonotype. This chain uses TRBV18 with TRBJ1-5, with no clear D. Germline V gives CDR1 KGHSH, CDR2 LQKENI. This CDR3 contains 13 residues. V was clipped by 6 bases and J by 5 bases, with 11 bases between them. The chain's CDR3 is CASSPNSDQPQHF. The CDR3 DNA reads TGTGCCAGCTCCCCGAACAGCGATCAGCCCCAGCATTTT.

The chain has TRBV6-5 and TRBJ1-5; the match to TRBD1 covers 7 bases. The CDR3 sequence is 17 residues long. V was pared by 3 bases and J by 2 bases, with 10 bases of the junction left unmatched. Germline V gene lookup returns CDR1 MNHEY and CDR2 SVGAGI. This CDR3 reads CASSYPRGGSGNQPQHF. In nucleotides, the CDR3 is TGTGCCAGCAGTTATCCCAGGGGGGGGTCTGGCAATCAGCCCCAGCATTTT.

This clonotype has at least ten counts. This chain uses TRBV6-1 with TRBJ2-5; tentatively, D is TRBD2 (5 bases). Germline V gives CDR1 MNHNS, CDR2 SASEGT. The CDR3 is 12 residues long. The V gene lost 6 bases and the J gene lost 5 bases, with 10 bases spanning the gap. The CDR3 sequence: CASRGDRETQYF. CDR3 bases: TGTGCCAGCAGGGGAGATCGGGAGACCCAGTACTTC.

This clonotype came up many times. This chain uses TRBV6-1 with TRBJ2-2; 7 bases line up with TRBD1. This CDR3 region has 14 residues. The V gene end was trimmed by 6 bases and the J gene end by 4 bases; junction bases not matched to a gene: 5. CDR1 and CDR2 from the germline V gene are MNHNS and SASEGT. The CDR3 DNA follows: TGTGCCAGCAGGGGACAGACCTTCACCGGGGAGCTGTTTTTT. Amino acids: CASRGQTFTGELFF.

The chain has TRBV6-1 and TRBJ1-5; D gene uncertain. The CDR3 extends over 16 amino acids. From germline, CDR1 is MNHNS and CDR2 SASEGT. V was pared by 0 bases and J by 3 bases, with 12 bases between. The CDR3 bases are TGTGCCAGCAGTGAAGCGTATACCCGGCCCAATCAGCCCCAGCATTTT. Protein product: CASSEAYTRPNQPQHF.

The DNA of the CDR3 is TGTGCCATCCGGCTCCTTAATGAAGAGACCCAGTACTTC. Its protein is CAIRLLNEETQYF. The chain uses TRBV3-1 and TRBJ2-5; D gene ambiguous. The germline V and J ends were trimmed by 10 bases and 3 bases, with 15 bases remaining between them. CDR3 size: 13 residues. Germline lookup yields CDR1 LGHDT and CDR2 YNNKEL (reference sequence).

This clonotype showed up many times. The chain carries TRBV28 and TRBJ2-7; the D is unclear. Between the trimmed V and J ends, which lost 4 bases and 5 bases, there was a span of 15 bases. The length of the CDR3 is 14 residues. In germline, CDR1 is MDHEN, CDR2 SYDVKM. The chain's CDR3 is CASSSLPAPHEQYF. CDR3 in DNA: TGTGCCAGCAGTTCCCTACCCGCCCCCCACGAGCAGTACTTC.

This clonotype was recorded many times. The rearrangement uses TRBV5-1 and TRBJ1-1, with D unresolved. Germline values: CDR1 SGHRS, CDR2 YFSETQ. V dropped 5 bases and J dropped 8 bases, with 13 bases sitting between them. The CDR3 spans 12 residues. The CDR3 spells CASRTGQAEAFF. CDR3 nucleotides: TGCGCCAGCAGGACCGGTCAGGCAGAAGCTTTCTTT. The whole variable domain, filled in from reference TRBV5-1 and TRBJ1-1, reads KAGVTQTPRYLIKTRGQQVTLSCSPISGHRSVSWYQQTPGQGLQFLFEYFSETQRNKGNFPGRFSGRQFSNSRSEMNVSTLELGDSALYLCASRTGQAEAFFGQGTRLTVV.

This clonotype showed up many times. This chain links TRBV11-2 with TRBJ1-1; weak D call: TRBD1 (5 bases). Germline loops: CDR1 SGHAT, CDR2 FQNNGV. The CDR3 extends over 13 amino acids. V was pared by 0 bases and J by 4 bases, with 6 bases between. CDR3 bases: TGTGCCAGCAGCTTAGACAGGGCCACTGAAGCTTTCTTT. Encoded protein: CASSLDRATEAFF.

This clonotype showed up many times. The chain is built from TRBV28 and TRBJ1-1, with a possible D match to TRBD1 (5 bases). CDR1 is MDHEN and CDR2 is SYDVKM in the germline V gene. Trimming cost V 6 bases and J 11 bases, with 22 bases left between them. The CDR3 extends over 14 amino acids. The CDR3 nucleotides read TGTGCCAGCAGCCCTTTCCCAGGGTTCATCGCGGCTTTCTTT. It yields the protein CASSPFPGFIAAFF.

This clonotype has only a few counts. The V and J genes are TRBV6-1 and TRBJ1-5; D ambiguous. CDR1 is MNHNS and CDR2 is SASEGT in the germline V gene. Deletions cut 6 bases from V and 2 bases from J, with 8 bases between. The CDR3 covers 13 residues. The CDR3 DNA is TGTGCCAGCAGGCCAGCGGGCAATCAGCCCCAGCATTTT. Its protein product is CASRPAGNQPQHF.

This clonotype was observed a handful of times. CDR3: CASSLFSQGYLADYGYTF. DNA of the CDR3: TGTGCCAGCAGTTTATTCTCCCAGGGATACCTCGCTGACTATGGCTACACCTTC. The chain uses TRBV28 and TRBJ1-2, with a tentative D call TRBD1 (5 bases). CDR3 length: 18 amino acids. The ends were cut back, 1 base at V and 3 bases at J, with 21 bases in the middle. Germline values: CDR1 MDHEN, CDR2 SYDVKM.

This clonotype has more than one count but fewer than ten. The chain combines TRBV6-1 with TRBJ2-2; 9 bases match TRBD2. V shed 7 bases, J shed 1 base, and the junction held 4 bases outside the gene matches. CDR1 is MNHNS, CDR2 SASEGT, per germline. This CDR3 is 15 amino acids long. The CDR3 loop is CASTSSGGNTGELFF. CDR3 in DNA: TGTGCCAGCACCAGTAGCGGGGGGAACACCGGGGAGCTGTTTTTT.

The genes are TRBV19 and TRBJ1-2; TRBD1 might be the D (6 bases). The V gene lost 7 bases and the J gene lost 4 bases, with 19 bases spanning the gap. This CDR3 is 15 amino acids long. Germline V gene data show CDR1 as LNHDA and CDR2 as SQIVND (reference sequence). The CDR3 here is CASTSIGGPSYGYTF. The CDR3 nucleotides read TGTGCCAGTACTTCGATTGGGGGCCCCTCCTATGGCTACACCTTC.

The genes are TRBV2 and TRBJ2-2; 14 bases are shared with TRBD2. CDR3 length: 16 residues. Germline lookup yields CDR1 SNHLY and CDR2 FYNNEI. Trimming cost V 4 bases and J 7 bases; bases outside gene matches: 5. The DNA for the CDR3 is TGTGCCAGCAGTGGACTAGCGGGGGGGCTCGGCGGGGAGCTGTTTTTT. It yields the protein CASSGLAGGLGGELFF.

This clonotype was seen repeatedly, ten times or more. The chain couples TRBV28 to TRBJ2-5; unclear D gene. The CDR3 runs to 11 residues. Germline lookup yields CDR1 MDHEN and CDR2 SYDVKM. V shed 2 bases and J shed 7 bases, with 5 bases lying between them. CDR3 bases: TGTGCCAGCAGTTTAAAAGTGACCCAGTACTTC. This translates into CASSLKVTQYF.